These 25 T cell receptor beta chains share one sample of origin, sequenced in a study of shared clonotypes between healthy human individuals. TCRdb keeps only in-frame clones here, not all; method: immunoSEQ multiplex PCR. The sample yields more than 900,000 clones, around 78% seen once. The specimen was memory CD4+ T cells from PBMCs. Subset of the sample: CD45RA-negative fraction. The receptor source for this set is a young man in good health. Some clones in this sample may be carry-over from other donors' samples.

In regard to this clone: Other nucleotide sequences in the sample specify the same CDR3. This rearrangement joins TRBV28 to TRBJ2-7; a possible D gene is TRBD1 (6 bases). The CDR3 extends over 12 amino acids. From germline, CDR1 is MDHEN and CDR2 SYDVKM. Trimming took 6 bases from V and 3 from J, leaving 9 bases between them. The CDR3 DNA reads TGTGCCAGCAGGGAACAGGGCTACGAGCAGTACTTC. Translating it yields CASREQGYEQYF. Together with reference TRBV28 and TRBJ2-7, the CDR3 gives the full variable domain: DVKVTQSSRYLVKRTGEKVFLECVQDMDHENMFWYRQDPGLGLRLIYFSYDVKMKEKGDIPEGYSVSREKKERFSLILESASTNQTSMYLCASREQGYEQYFGPGTRLTVT.

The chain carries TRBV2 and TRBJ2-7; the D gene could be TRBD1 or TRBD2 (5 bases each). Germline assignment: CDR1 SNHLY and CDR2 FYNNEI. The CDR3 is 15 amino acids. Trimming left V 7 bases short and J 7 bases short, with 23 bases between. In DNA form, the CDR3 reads TGTGCCAGCACTCTACGCGGGCCAGGGATGGGTGAGCAGTACTTC. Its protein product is CASTLRGPGMGEQYF.

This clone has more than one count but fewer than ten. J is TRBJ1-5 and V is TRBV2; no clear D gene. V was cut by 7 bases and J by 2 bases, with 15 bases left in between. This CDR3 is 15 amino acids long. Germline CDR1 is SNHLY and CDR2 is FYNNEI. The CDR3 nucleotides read TGTGCCAGCACCGAGGGAGGCGTCGGCAATCAGCCCCAGCATTTT. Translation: CASTEGGVGNQPQHF.

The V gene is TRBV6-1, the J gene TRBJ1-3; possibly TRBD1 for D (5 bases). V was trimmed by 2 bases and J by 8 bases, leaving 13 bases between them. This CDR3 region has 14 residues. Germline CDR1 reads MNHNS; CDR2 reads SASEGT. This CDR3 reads CASSESQGRDTIYF. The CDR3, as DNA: TGTGCCAGCAGTGAAAGCCAGGGCAGGGACACCATATATTTT.

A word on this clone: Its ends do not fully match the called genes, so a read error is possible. CDR3 nucleotide sequence: TGTGCCAGCAGATTGGACAAACTCACAGATACGCAGTATTTT. It yields the protein CASRLDKLTDTQYF. V is TRBV5-4 and J is TRBJ2-3, with D possibly TRBD1 on 5 matching bases. The CDR3 has 14 residues. Per the germline V gene, CDR1 is SGHNT and CDR2 is YYREEE (reference sequence).

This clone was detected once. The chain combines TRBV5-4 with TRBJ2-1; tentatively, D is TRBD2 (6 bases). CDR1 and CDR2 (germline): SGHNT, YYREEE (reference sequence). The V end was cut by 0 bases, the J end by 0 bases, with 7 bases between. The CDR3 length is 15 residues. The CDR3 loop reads CASSLGGNSYNEQFF. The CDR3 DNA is TGTGCCAGCAGCTTGGGCGGGAACTCCTACAATGAGCAGTTCTTC.

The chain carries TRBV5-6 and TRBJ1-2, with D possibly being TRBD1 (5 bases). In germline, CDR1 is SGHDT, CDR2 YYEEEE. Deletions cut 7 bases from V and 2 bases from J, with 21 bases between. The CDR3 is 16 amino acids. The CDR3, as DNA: TGTGCCAGCCAGGAATCGGGACGCTTGGCGAACTATGGCTACACCTTC. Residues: CASQESGRLANYGYTF. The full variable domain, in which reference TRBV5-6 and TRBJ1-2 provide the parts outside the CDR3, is DAGVTQSPTHLIKTRGQQVTLRCSPKSGHDTVSWYQQALGQGPQFIFQYYEEEERQRGNFPDRFSGHQFPNYSSELNVNALLLGDSALYLCASQESGRLANYGYTFGSGTRLTVV.

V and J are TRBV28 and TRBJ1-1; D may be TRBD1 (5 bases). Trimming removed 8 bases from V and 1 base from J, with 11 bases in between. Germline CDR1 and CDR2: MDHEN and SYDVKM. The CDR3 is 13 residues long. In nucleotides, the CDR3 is TGTGCCAGCTACAACAGGAAGAACACTGAAGCTTTCTTT. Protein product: CASYNRKNTEAFF.

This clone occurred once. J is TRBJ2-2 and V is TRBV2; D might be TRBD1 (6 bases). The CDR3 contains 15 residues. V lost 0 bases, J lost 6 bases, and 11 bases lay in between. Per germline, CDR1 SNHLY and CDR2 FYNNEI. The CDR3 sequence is CASSEAGDNAGELFF. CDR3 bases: TGTGCCAGCAGTGAAGCAGGGGACAACGCCGGGGAGCTGTTTTTT. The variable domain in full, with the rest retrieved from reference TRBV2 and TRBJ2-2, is EPEVTQTPSHQVTQMGQEVILRCVPISNHLYFYWYRQILGQKVEFLVSFYNNEISEKSEIFDDQFSVERPDGSNFTLKIRSTKLEDSAMYFCASSEAGDNAGELFFGEGSRLTVL.

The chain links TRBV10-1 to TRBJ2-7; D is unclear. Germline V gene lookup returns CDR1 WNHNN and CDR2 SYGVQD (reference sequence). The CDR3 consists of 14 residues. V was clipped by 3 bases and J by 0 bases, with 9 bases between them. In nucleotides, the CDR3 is TGCGCCAGCAGTGAAGTAGGCTTCTCCTACGAGCAGTACTTC. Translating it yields CASSEVGFSYEQYF.

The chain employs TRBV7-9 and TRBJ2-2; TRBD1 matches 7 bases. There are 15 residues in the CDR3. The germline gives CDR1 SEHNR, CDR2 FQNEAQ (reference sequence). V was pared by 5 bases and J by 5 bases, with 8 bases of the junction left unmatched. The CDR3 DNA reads TGTGCCAGCAGCCTCCGACAGGGTGGGACCGGGGAGCTGTTTTTT. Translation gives CASSLRQGGTGELFF.

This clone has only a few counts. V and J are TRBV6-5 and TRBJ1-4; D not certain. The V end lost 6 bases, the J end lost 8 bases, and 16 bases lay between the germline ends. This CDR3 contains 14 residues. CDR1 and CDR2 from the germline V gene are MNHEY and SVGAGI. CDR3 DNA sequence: TGTGCCAGCAGCCGTGGATCCTCGGGGGAAAAACTGTTTTTT. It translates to CASSRGSSGEKLFF.

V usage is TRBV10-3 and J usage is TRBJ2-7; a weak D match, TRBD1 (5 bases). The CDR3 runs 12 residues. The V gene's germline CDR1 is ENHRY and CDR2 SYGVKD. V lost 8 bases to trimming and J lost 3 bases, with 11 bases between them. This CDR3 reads CAIAAGLYEQYF. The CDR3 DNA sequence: TGTGCCATCGCAGCAGGGCTCTACGAGCAGTACTTC.

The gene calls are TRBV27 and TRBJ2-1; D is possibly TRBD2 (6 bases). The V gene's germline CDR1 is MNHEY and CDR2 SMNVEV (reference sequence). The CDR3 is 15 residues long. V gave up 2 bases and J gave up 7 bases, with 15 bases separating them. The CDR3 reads CASSLRLAEGNEQFF. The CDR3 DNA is TGTGCCAGCAGTTTAAGATTAGCGGAAGGGAATGAGCAGTTCTTC.

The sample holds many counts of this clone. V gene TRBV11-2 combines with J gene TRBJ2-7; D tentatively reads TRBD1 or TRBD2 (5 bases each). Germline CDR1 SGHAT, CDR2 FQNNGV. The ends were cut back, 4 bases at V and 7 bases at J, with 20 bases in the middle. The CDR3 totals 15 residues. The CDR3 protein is CASSSYPRGRREQYF. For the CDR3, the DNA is TGTGCCAGCAGCTCCTATCCGAGGGGTAGGAGGGAGCAGTACTTC.

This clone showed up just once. The DNA for the CDR3 is TGTGCCAGCAGCCCCCCCGATCGGGTGTCCGCCGAGCAGTACTTC. Translated, it gives CASSPPDRVSAEQYF. The chain recombines TRBV6-1 with TRBJ2-7; D not certain. Looked up from germline, CDR1 is MNHNS and CDR2 is SASEGT. The CDR3 has 15 amino acids. V was trimmed by 6 bases and J by 6 bases, leaving 21 bases between them.

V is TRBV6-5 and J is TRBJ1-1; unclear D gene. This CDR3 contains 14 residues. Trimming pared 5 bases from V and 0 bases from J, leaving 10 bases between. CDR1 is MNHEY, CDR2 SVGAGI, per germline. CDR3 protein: CASSNNGVNTEAFF. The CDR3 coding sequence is TGTGCCAGCAGTAACAACGGGGTGAACACTGAAGCTTTCTTT.

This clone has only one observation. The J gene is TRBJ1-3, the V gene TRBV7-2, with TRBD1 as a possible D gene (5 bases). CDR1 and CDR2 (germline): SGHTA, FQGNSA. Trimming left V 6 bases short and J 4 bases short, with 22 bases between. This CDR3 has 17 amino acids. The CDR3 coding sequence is TGTGCCAGCAGTCTTGTCGCCGGGACGATAACCGGAAACACCATATATTTT. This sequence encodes CASSLVAGTITGNTIYF.

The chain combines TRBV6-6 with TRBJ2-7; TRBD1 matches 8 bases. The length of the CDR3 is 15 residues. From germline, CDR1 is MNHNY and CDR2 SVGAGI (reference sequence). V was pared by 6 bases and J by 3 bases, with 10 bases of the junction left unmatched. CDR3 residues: CASSYPPGQGYEQYF. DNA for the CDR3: TGTGCCAGCAGCTACCCGCCAGGACAGGGCTACGAGCAGTACTTC.

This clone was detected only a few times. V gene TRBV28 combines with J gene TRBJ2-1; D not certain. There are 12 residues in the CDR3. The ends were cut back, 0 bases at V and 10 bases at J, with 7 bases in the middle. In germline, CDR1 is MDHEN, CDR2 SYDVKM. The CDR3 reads CASSLWPKEQFF. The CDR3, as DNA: TGTGCCAGCAGTTTATGGCCTAAGGAGCAGTTCTTC.

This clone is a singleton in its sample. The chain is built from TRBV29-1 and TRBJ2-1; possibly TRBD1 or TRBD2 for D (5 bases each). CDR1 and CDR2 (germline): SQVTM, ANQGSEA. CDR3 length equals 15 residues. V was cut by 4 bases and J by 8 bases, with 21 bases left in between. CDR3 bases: TGCAGCGTTGGGGGCCCGAGCGGCCACTCGGATGAGCAGTTCTTC. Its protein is CSVGGPSGHSDEQFF.

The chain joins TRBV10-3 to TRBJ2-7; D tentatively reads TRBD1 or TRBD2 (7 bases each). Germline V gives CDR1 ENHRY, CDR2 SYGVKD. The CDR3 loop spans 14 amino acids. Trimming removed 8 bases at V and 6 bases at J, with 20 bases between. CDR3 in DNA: TGTGCCATCTCTGGGGGGGGACAGTCCGCCGAGCAGTACTTC. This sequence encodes CAISGGGQSAEQYF.

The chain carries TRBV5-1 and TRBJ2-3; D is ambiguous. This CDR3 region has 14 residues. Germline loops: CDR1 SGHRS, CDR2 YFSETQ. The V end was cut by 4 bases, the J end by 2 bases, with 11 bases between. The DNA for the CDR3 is TGCGCCAGCAGCCCGGGCCCCAACACAGATACGCAGTATTTT. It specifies CASSPGPNTDTQYF.

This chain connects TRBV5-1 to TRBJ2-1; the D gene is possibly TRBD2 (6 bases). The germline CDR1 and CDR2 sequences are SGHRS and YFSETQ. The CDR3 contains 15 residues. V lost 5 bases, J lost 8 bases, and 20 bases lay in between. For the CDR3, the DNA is TGCGCCAGCAGTAAGTGGGAGGCCCCAGCGGATGAGCAGTTCTTC. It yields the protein CASSKWEAPADEQFF.

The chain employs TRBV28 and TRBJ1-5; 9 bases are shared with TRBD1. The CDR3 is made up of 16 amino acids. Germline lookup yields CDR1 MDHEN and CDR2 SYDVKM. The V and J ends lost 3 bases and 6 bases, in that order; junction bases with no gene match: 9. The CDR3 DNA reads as TGTGCCAGCAGTTTTCTACCGGGACAGGGCGGTCAGCCCCAGCATTTT. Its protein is CASSFLPGQGGQPQHF. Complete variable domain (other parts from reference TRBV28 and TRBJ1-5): DVKVTQSSRYLVKRTGEKVFLECVQDMDHENMFWYRQDPGLGLRLIYFSYDVKMKEKGDIPEGYSVSREKKERFSLILESASTNQTSMYLCASSFLPGQGGQPQHFGDGTRLSIL.